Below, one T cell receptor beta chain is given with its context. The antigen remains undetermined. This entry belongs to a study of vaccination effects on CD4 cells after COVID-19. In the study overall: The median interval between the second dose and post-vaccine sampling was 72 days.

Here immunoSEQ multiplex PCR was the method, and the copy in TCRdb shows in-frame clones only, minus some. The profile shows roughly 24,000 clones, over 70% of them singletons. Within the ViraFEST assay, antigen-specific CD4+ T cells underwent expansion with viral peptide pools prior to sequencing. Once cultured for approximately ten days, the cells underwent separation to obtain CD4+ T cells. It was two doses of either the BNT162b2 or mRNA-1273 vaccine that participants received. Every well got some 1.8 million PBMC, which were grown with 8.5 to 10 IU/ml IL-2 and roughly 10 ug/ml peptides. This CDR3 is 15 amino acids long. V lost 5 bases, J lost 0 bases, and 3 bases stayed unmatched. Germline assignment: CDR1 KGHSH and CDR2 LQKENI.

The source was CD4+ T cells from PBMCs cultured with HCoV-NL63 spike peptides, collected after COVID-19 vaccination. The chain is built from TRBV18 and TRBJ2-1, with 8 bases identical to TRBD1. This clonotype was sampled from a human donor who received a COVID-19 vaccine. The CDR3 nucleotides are TGTGCCAGCTCAGAAGGACAGGGCTCCTACAATGAGCAGTTCTTC. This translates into CASSEGQGSYNEQFF.